Listed below are T cell receptor beta chains from one sample, sequenced in a study of blood T cell repertoires in COVID-19. Assay used: immunoSEQ multiplex PCR; TCRdb lists only in-frame clones, some missing. The sample lists approximately 260,000 clones, around 90% occurring once. The sequenced material came from peripheral blood. The origin of the receptors is a middle-aged woman with acute or convalescent COVID-19. Each CDR3 is given with its conserved first and last residue. The D gene is left open where the match is weak. Expanded clones get a size class; other rows say once, few or many, or leave the size out.

v_call	j_call	d_call	clone_size	cdr3_nt	cdr3_aa
TRBV6-5	TRBJ1-4	NA	once	TGTGCCAGCAGTAAACGACGGGCAACTAATGAAAAACTGTTTTTT	CASSKRRATNEKLFF
TRBV4-1	TRBJ1-2	NA	NA	TGCGCCAGCAGCCAGATAAGGGGCGGGGGAAGCTATGGCTACACCTTC	CASSQIRGGGSYGYTF
TRBV2	TRBJ1-1	NA	NA	TGTGCCAGCACAGTGACAGGACTGAACACTGAAGCTTTCTTT	CASTVTGLNTEAFF
TRBV3-1/TRBV3-2	TRBJ1-1	NA	NA	TGTGCCAGCAGCCTCTACAGGACCATGAACACTGAAGCTTTCTTT	CASSLYRTMNTEAFF
TRBV19	TRBJ1-2	TRBD1	NA	TGTGCCAGTAGTACCGCCTATCAGACAGGGCAAGGGACTAACTATGGCTACACCTTC	CASSTAYQTGQGTNYGYTF
TRBV18	TRBJ2-2	NA	NA	TGTGCCAGCTCCCTCGGGATGCCGCAAAACACCGGGGAGCTGTTTTTT	CASSLGMPQNTGELFF
TRBV30	TRBJ1-4	NA	NA	TGTGCCTGGAGTCGCGTCAGCGGGGAAAAACTGTTTTTT	CAWSRVSGEKLFF
TRBV5-5	TRBJ2-1	TRBD1	NA	TGTGCCAGCAGTCCGACAGGGTTGGACAATGAGCAGTTCTTC	CASSPTGLDNEQFF
TRBV5-4	TRBJ2-3	TRBD2	NA	TGTGCCAGCAGCGCCGGACTAGCCCGGGAAGATACGCAGTATTTT	CASSAGLAREDTQYF
TRBV6-5	TRBJ1-5	NA	NA	TGTGCCAGCAGCGGAGTTGGCAGCAATCAGCCCCAGCATTTT	CASSGVGSNQPQHF
TRBV6-5	TRBJ1-1	NA	once	TGTGCCAGCAGCGCCACAGGGATCACTGAAGCTTTCTTT	CASSATGITEAFF
TRBV6-5	TRBJ1-5	TRBD1	NA	TGTGCCAGCAGCCGGACAGGGGGCAATCAGCCCCAGCATTTT	CASSRTGGNQPQHF
TRBV4-1	TRBJ1-3	NA	NA	TGCGCCAGCAGCCCAAGGGAGGCTATGAGCTCTGGAAACACCATATATTTT	CASSPREAMSSGNTIYF
TRBV25-1	TRBJ2-1	NA	NA	TGTGCCAGCAGTGAATTTAGAAGAGGCGATGAGCAGTTCTTC	CASSEFRRGDEQFF
TRBV19	TRBJ1-2	NA	NA	TGTGCCAGTACTTTCGGGGTTTCGGGGGGCTACACCTTC	CASTFGVSGGYTF
TRBV30	TRBJ1-2	TRBD1	few	TGTGCCTGGAGCCGAGACAGGGGGATAGGTGGCTACACCTTC	CAWSRDRGIGGYTF
TRBV3-1/TRBV3-2	TRBJ2-1	TRBD2	NA	TGTGCCAGCAGCCAAGATATCAATAGCGGGGGGTTGCAGTTCTTC	CASSQDINSGGLQFF
TRBV6-6	TRBJ1-1	TRBD1	NA	TGTGCCAGCAGTGGGACAGGAGAAGGCACTGAAGCTTTCTTT	CASSGTGEGTEAFF
TRBV2	TRBJ2-6	TRBD2	NA	TGTGCCAGCCTACGGGGGGGCTCTGGGGCCAACGTCCTGACTTTC	CASLRGGSGANVLTF
TRBV7-8	TRBJ1-2	TRBD1	NA	TGTGCCAGCAGCCTACAACCCATACGACAGGGGGACTATGGCTACACCTTC	CASSLQPIRQGDYGYTF
TRBV7-3	TRBJ1-6	NA	NA	TGTGCCAGCAGCTTACCCGGGAGCTCCTATAATTCACCCCTCCACTTT	CASSLPGSSYNSPLHF
TRBV6-1	TRBJ2-1	TRBD2	NA	TGTGCCAGCAGTGAACAGGCGGGGGGCAATGAGCAGTTCTTC	CASSEQAGGNEQFF
TRBV9	TRBJ1-2	TRBD1	NA	TGTGCCAGCAGCGTGGGGGGGACAGGGAGGCCTGGCTACACCTTC	CASSVGGTGRPGYTF
TRBV27	TRBJ1-1	NA	NA	TGTGCCAGTAATTCCCTCCCCGGCGGCACTGAAGCTTTCTTT	CASNSLPGGTEAFF
TRBV5-1	TRBJ2-2	TRBD1	once	TGCGCCAGCAGCTTGGGTCTTCAATCGGGACAGGGGAACACCGGGGAGCTGTTTTTT	CASSLGLQSGQGNTGELFF
TRBV19	TRBJ1-3	TRBD1	NA	TGTGCCAGTAGCCCCGGGACAGCTGGAAACACCATATATTTT	CASSPGTAGNTIYF
TRBV10-3	TRBJ2-1	TRBD2	NA	TGTGCTTCCATCAGGACCCCTGGGAGGGGTTCCTACAATGAGCAGTTCTTC	CASIRTPGRGSYNEQFF
TRBV29-1	TRBJ2-3	TRBD2	NA	TGCAGCGTCTCATGGGGGGGGGTCACAGATACGCAGTATTTT	CSVSWGGVTDTQYF
TRBV5-1	TRBJ1-2	TRBD1	NA	TGCGCCAGCAGCTACCGGGACAGGGGGCGCGGGAACTATGGCTACACCTTC	CASSYRDRGRGNYGYTF
TRBV4-1	TRBJ1-1	TRBD1	NA	TGCGCCAGCAGCCAGGGACAGGGTGGGAGCACTGAAGCTTTCTTT	CASSQGQGGSTEAFF
TRBV4-1	TRBJ1-5	NA	NA	TGCGCCAGCAGCCAAGACGGTCCCCAGCCCCAGCATTTT	CASSQDGPQPQHF
TRBV6-1	TRBJ2-2	NA	NA	TGTGCCAGCAGTGAGAGGTATCGGGGGGCCGTCGGGGAGCTGTTTTTT	CASSERYRGAVGELFF
TRBV7-9	TRBJ2-3	TRBD2	NA	TGTGCCAGCAGCTGGGGCGGGGGTACTAGCACAGATACGCAGTATTTT	CASSWGGGTSTDTQYF
TRBV9	TRBJ2-3	TRBD1	NA	TGTGCCAGCAGCGTGGATACAAGACAGGGGCACACAGATACGCAGTATTTT	CASSVDTRQGHTDTQYF
TRBV19	TRBJ2-3	NA	NA	TGTGCCAGTAGTGGTTCACAACTAATCACAGATACGCAGTATTTT	CASSGSQLITDTQYF
TRBV5-1	TRBJ2-2	TRBD2	NA	TGCGCCAGCCGGGAGGGGGGATTGAACACCGGGGAGCTGTTTTTT	CASREGGLNTGELFF
TRBV7-9	TRBJ1-2	NA	NA	TGTGCCAGCAGCATAAGCCGACTTAACTATGGCTACACCTTC	CASSISRLNYGYTF
TRBV30	TRBJ2-4	TRBD1	NA	TGTGCCTGGACCATTGAACAGGGGGCTCCGGCCAAAAACATTCAGTACTTC	CAWTIEQGAPAKNIQYF
TRBV12-3/TRBV12-4	TRBJ1-5	TRBD1	few	TGTGCCAGTATGGGACAGGGAGGACAGCCCCAGCATTTT	CASMGQGGQPQHF
TRBV24-1	TRBJ1-2	NA	NA	TGTGCCACCAGTGACCCAGGGGCCGGAGACTATGGCTACACCTTC	CATSDPGAGDYGYTF
TRBV7-8	TRBJ1-6	TRBD1	NA	TGTGCCAGCACCCAGGACAGGGTGGGTAATTCACCCCTCCACTTT	CASTQDRVGNSPLHF
TRBV7-2	TRBJ1-5	NA	NA	TGTGCCAGCAGCTTAGGGGGCGGGGGCGCCAATCAGCCCCAGCATTTT	CASSLGGGGANQPQHF
TRBV10-3	TRBJ1-6	NA	NA	TGTGCCATCAGCGGACAGCATAATTCACCCCTCCACTTT	CAISGQHNSPLHF
TRBV20-1	TRBJ1-2	NA	NA	TGCAGTGCTAGAGACGAGGGAGGGGTGACCTTC	CSARDEGGVTF
TRBV6-4	TRBJ2-1	TRBD1	NA	TGTGCCAGCAGTGAGGGACAGGGTCCGGGGAATGAGCAGTTCTTC	CASSEGQGPGNEQFF
TRBV12-3/TRBV12-4	TRBJ1-1	NA	NA	TGTGCCAGCAGTTTCGGGGGGACTGAAGCTTTCTTT	CASSFGGTEAFF
TRBV4-1	TRBJ1-2	NA	NA	TGCGCCAGCAGCCAACCCGTGCGGGGGTGGATCTTTGGCTACACCTTC	CASSQPVRGWIFGYTF
TRBV20-1	TRBJ1-1	NA	NA	TGCAGTGCTAGTCAATCCCAGACTGCTCGGCTTTTCTTT	CSASQSQTARLFF
TRBV5-6	TRBJ1-2	NA	NA	TGTGCCAGCAGCCTCCAACTGGCGGGCTTGTATGGCTACACCTTC	CASSLQLAGLYGYTF
TRBV19	TRBJ2-3	TRBD2	NA	TGTGCCAGTAGTATAAAGGCGGGGGGTGCAGATACGCAGTATTTT	CASSIKAGGADTQYF
TRBV7-6	TRBJ2-6	TRBD1	NA	TGTGCCAGCAGCTCAAGACAGGGGGCGCGATTTGGGGCCAACGTCCTGACTTTC	CASSSRQGARFGANVLTF
TRBV5-5	TRBJ1-1	NA	NA	TGTGCCAGCAGCCGAGGTGGAGAGAACACTGAAGCTTTCTTT	CASSRGGENTEAFF
TRBV5-1	TRBJ2-5	NA	NA	TGCGCCAGCAGCTTGCAGGGACTCCAAGAGACCCAGTACTTC	CASSLQGLQETQYF